This entry features one TCR beta chain sequence. The antigen is unknown. The data were obtained in a study of OX40 agonist ivuxolimab in advanced cancers. The assay was immunoSEQ multiplex PCR, and TCRdb's table has in-frame clones only and misses some. Seen here are about 71,000 clones, roughly 93% observed once, and the top ten hold around 14%. Any history of autoimmune disease or systemic immunosuppression disqualified patients. The CDR3 contains 11 residues. Trimming pared 2 bases from V and 10 bases from J, leaving 8 bases between. From germline, CDR1 is MNHEY and CDR2 SVGAGI. Whole-study results and caveats: Both blood CD4+ and CD8+ T cells showed clonal growth by week 6 at 0.1 to 3.0 mg/kg. Certain nonresponders additionally had low normalized T-cell clonal expansion.

The sequence came from an adult with an advanced solid tumor such as melanoma, head and neck, liver or kidney cancer. The specimen was CD4+ or CD8+ T cells sorted from blood, collected in a trial of the OX40 agonist ivuxolimab. The V call is TRBV6-5, the J call TRBJ1-1; perhaps TRBD1 as D (6 bases). DNA for the CDR3: TGTGCCAGCAGTTACGGGGGCAGAGCTTTCTTT. This translates into CASSYGGRAFF.